This T cell receptor beta chain is from a study of human T cells and chemical hapten exposure. As for the study in general: Slight differences in pooled library volume were the main source of varying TCR yields across samples.

For the library, individual cDNA molecules each received unique molecular identifiers. TCRdb processed the 5' RACE reads anew with MiXCR; each CDR3 protein has one entry. The sample has under 150,000 distinct CDR3 sequences, approximately 20% seen once; the top ten hold around 2.8%. The CDR3 is 14 amino acids. Per the germline V gene, CDR1 is LGHDT and CDR2 is YNNKEL (reference sequence). V was trimmed by 4 bases and J by 4 bases, leaving 13 bases between them. Before extraction, the whole blood was not fractionated, and total RNA was taken from it. The clonotype comes from a human donor in good health. The chain links TRBV3-1 to TRBJ1-1; weak D call: TRBD1 (5 bases). CDR3 sequence reads: CASSRGGPGTEAFF. The CDR3 DNA is TGTGCCAGCAGCCGGGGCGGCCCAGGCACTGAAGCTTTCTTT.